This entry lists 9 T cell receptor beta chains sequenced from one sample in a study of shared clonotypes between healthy human individuals. Repertoires were generated with immunoSEQ multiplex PCR, while TCRdb's copy carries only in-frame clones and drops some. The data contain about 490,000 clones, about 82% of them singletons. Sequenced input: PBMCs. The receptors come from a woman between 40 and 55 years old in good health. Some clones in this sample may be carry-over from other donors' samples.

The gene calls are TRBV4-3 and TRBJ1-1; no definite D call. V lost 0 bases and J 3 bases, leaving 14 bases between the germline ends. The length of the CDR3 is 16 residues. Germline-derived CDR1 and CDR2 are LGHNA and YSLEER. The CDR3 bases are TGCGCCAGCAGCCAAGATTTTAGGTTTTTGGACACTGAAGCTTTCTTT. Translating gives CASSQDFRFLDTEAFF.

This clone appeared many times. Other DNA sequences within the sample encode an identical CDR3. The J gene is TRBJ2-1, the V gene TRBV7-9; 8 nucleotides line up with TRBD2. There are 15 residues in the CDR3. The junction had 4 bases not matched to a gene; V was cut back by 5 bases and J by 1 base. From germline, CDR1 is SEHNR and CDR2 FQNEAQ (reference sequence). In DNA, the CDR3 is TGTGCCAGCAGCCCAAGCGGGAGTTCCTACAATGAGCAGTTCTTC. This sequence encodes CASSPSGSSYNEQFF.

This clone was found many times. This chain uses TRBV6-5 with TRBJ1-4, with D hard to call. This CDR3 has 15 amino acids. The germline V and J ends were trimmed by 0 bases and 9 bases, with 14 bases remaining between them. Germline lookup yields CDR1 MNHEY and CDR2 SVGAGI. The CDR3 DNA follows: TGTGCCAGCAGTTACTCAAGCTCTACAATAAAAAAACTGTTTTTT. Encoded protein: CASSYSSSTIKKLFF.

V is TRBV11-3 and J is TRBJ2-1; D ambiguous. There are 12 residues in the CDR3. Germline CDR1 and CDR2: SGHNT and YENEEA. V was pared by 1 base and J by 9 bases, with 7 bases between. CDR3 amino acids: CASSLVGTEQFF. The CDR3 DNA follows: TGTGCCAGCAGCTTAGTGGGTACTGAGCAGTTCTTC.

The chain is built from TRBV9 and TRBJ2-1; 7 bases are shared with TRBD2. The germline gives CDR1 SGDLS, CDR2 YYNGEE. V lost 2 bases and J lost 1; bases outside the gene matches: 6. CDR3 size: 16 residues. In DNA, the CDR3 is TGTGCCAGCAGCGTTGGCGGGAGTTCGTCCTACAATGAGCAGTTCTTC. It translates to CASSVGGSSSYNEQFF.

The chain recombines TRBV29-1 with TRBJ1-5, with no clear D. The CDR3 extends over 12 amino acids. CDR1 and CDR2 from the germline V gene are SQVTM and ANQGSEA. The ends were cut back, 3 bases at V and 9 bases at J, with 12 bases in the middle. The CDR3 spells CSVDAGDGPQHF. In nucleotides, the CDR3 is TGCAGCGTTGATGCTGGGGATGGGCCCCAGCATTTT.

The rearrangement links TRBV27 to TRBJ2-1, with TRBD2 matching 10 bases. The ends lost 5 bases at V and 10 bases at J; junction bases unmatched: 11. This CDR3 comprises 15 residues. CDR1 and CDR2 from the germline V gene are MNHEY and SMNVEV (reference sequence). CDR3 loop: CASSTRLAGEGEQFF. The CDR3 nucleotides read TGTGCCAGCAGTACTCGGCTAGCGGGAGAGGGCGAGCAGTTCTTC.

This clone was seen more than once but under ten times. The chain joins TRBV5-8 to TRBJ2-4; D is unresolved. The CDR3 loop spans 14 amino acids. V gave up 2 bases and J gave up 0 bases, with 6 bases separating them. Germline V gives CDR1 SGHTS, CDR2 YDEGEE. The CDR3 bases are TGTGCCAGCAGCTTTTTGTCAGCCAAAAACATTCAGTACTTC. Its translation is CASSFLSAKNIQYF.

The CDR3 spells CASSLAQGSGYF. The CDR3 coding sequence is TGTGCCAGCAGCTTAGCGCAAGGGAGCGGGTACTTC. The chain carries TRBV7-2 and TRBJ2-5; maybe TRBD2 (5 bases). Trimming stripped 0 bases from V and 13 bases from J, with 12 bases between. The CDR3 has 12 amino acids. Germline assignment: CDR1 SGHTA and CDR2 FQGNSA.